This T cell receptor beta chain was found in a study of spatial heterogeneity in lung cancer. Across the whole study: Alpha-chain sequences were detected in numbers that were consistently lower than beta-chain sequences.

This clonotype was observed many times. What it recognizes is unknown. Whole-study results and caveats: Ubiquitous expanded tumor TCRs showed up in blood more at resection than follow-up.

Every individual TCR cDNA molecule carried its own unique molecular identifier, which allowed correction of PCR and sequencing errors. TCRdb recomputed calls from the 5' RACE reads with MiXCR, one row per CDR3 protein. In the table there are about 95,000 distinct CDR3 sequences, approximately 8.6% of which are singletons. The sample's time point: sample taken at primary tumor resection. The sequenced material consisted of unsorted whole RNA from tumor, nontumor lung or frozen PBMC. This TCR derives from a male donor with early-stage non-small cell lung cancer. Sequences were derived from PBMCs, sampled at surgery.

The CDR3 loop is CASKVLEGFSEKLFF. In DNA, the CDR3 is TGTGCCAGCAAGGTTCTGGAGGGCTTCAGTGAAAAACTGTTTTTT. The chain employs TRBV2 and TRBJ1-4; D remains unclear. Trimming stripped 7 bases from V and 7 bases from J, with 19 bases between. Germline V gene lookup returns CDR1 SNHLY and CDR2 FYNNEI. The CDR3 contains 15 residues.